Listed below are T cell receptor beta chains from one sample, sequenced in a study of CD8 T cells in ankylosing spondylitis. TCRdb re-analysed the 5' RACE reads in MiXCR, keeping a single row per CDR3 protein. The sample carries 650,000 to 800,000 distinct CDR3 sequences, under 20% recorded once. The sample taken for sequencing was blood, either unsorted or a sorted T cell fraction (not recorded which). The receptors here all came from a male donor with ankylosing spondylitis. Both conserved end residues are part of each CDR3. The order of the fields is J gene, D gene, CDR3 length, V gene, clone size, CDR3 protein, CDR3 DNA. D genes are given only for firm matches. Clone size appears in some rows only: once, few, many, or a class for an expanded clone.

TRBJ1-4	TRBD1	14	TRBV2	-	CASRYRGANEKLFF	TGTGCCAGCAGATACAGGGGTGCTAATGAAAAACTGTTTTTT
TRBJ2-1	-	15	TRBV20-1	-	CSARLGTGGRGEQFF	TGCAGTGCTAGACTCGGGACAGGTGGGAGGGGGGAGCAGTTCTTC
TRBJ2-7	-	16	TRBV5-6	-	CASSLLGGQYSYEQYF	TGTGCCAGCAGCCTGTTAGGTGGACAGTACAGCTACGAGCAGTACTTC
TRBJ2-3	TRBD2	15	TRBV4-2	-	CASSQEGTRVDTQYF	TGTGCCAGCAGCCAAGAAGGGACTAGAGTTGATACGCAGTATTTT
TRBJ2-2	-	15	TRBV5-1	few	CASSLRSKNTGELFF	TGCGCCAGCAGCTTGAGGTCGAAAAACACCGGGGAGCTGTTTTTT
TRBJ2-1	-	13	TRBV7-9	-	CASSLDRPREQFF	TGTGCCAGCAGCTTAGACAGGCCCCGGGAGCAGTTCTTC
TRBJ2-7	-	13	TRBV5-1	-	CASSPDGLYEQYF	TGCGCCAGCAGCCCGGACGGCCTATACGAGCAGTACTTC
TRBJ2-1	TRBD1	14	TRBV20-1	few	CSASPTGGRDEQFF	TGCAGTGCTAGCCCGACAGGGGGTAGGGATGAGCAGTTCTTC
TRBJ1-4	-	15	TRBV7-2	many	CASSLSGVTNEKLFF	TGTGCCAGCAGCTTAAGTGGGGTTACTAATGAAAAACTGTTTTTT
TRBJ1-1	TRBD1	15	TRBV5-1	few	CASSPGTGTNTEAFF	TGCGCCAGCAGCCCTGGGACAGGGACGAACACTGAAGCTTTCTTT
TRBJ2-7	TRBD2	15	TRBV7-9	-	CASSLVVGGVYEQYF	TGTGCCAGCAGCTTAGTTGTGGGAGGGGTCTACGAGCAGTACTTC
TRBJ2-2	TRBD2	12	TRBV12-3/TRBV12-4	-	CASSSGRGELFF	TGTGCCAGCAGTAGCGGGAGGGGGGAGCTGTTTTTT
TRBJ2-2	TRBD2	17	TRBV6-4	many	CASARLAGGSNTGELFF	TGTGCCAGCGCTCGACTAGCGGGAGGCTCGAACACCGGGGAGCTGTTTTTT